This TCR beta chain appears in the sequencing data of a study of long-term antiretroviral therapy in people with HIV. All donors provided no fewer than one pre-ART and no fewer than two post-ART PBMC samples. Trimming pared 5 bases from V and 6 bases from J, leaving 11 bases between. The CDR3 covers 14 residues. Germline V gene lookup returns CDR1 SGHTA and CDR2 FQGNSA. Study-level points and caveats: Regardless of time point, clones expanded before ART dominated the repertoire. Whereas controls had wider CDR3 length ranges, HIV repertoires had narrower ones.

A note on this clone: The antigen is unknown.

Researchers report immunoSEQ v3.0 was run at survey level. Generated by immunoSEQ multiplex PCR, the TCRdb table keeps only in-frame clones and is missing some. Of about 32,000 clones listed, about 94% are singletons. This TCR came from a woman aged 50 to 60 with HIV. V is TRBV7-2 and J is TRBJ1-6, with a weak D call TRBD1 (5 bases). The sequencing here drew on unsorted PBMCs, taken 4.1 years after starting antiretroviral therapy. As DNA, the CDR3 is TGTGCCAGCAGCCTAGGGGTCCTTAATTCACCCCTCCACTTT. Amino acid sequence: CASSLGVLNSPLHF.